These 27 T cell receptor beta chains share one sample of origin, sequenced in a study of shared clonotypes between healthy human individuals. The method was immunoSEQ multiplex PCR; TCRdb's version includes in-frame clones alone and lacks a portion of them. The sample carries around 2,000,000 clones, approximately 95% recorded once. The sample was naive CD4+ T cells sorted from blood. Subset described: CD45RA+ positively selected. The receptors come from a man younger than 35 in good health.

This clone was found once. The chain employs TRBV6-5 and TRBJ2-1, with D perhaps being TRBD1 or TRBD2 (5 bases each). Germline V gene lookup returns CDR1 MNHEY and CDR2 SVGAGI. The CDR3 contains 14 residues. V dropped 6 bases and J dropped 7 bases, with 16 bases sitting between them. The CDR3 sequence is CASRQGVGINEQFF. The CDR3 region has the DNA TGTGCCAGCAGACAAGGGGTCGGGATAAATGAGCAGTTCTTC.

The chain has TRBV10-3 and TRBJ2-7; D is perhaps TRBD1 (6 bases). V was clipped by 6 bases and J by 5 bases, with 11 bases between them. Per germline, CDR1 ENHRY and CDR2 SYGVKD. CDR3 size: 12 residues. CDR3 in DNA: TGTGCCATCAGCACAGGGACCAACGAGCAGTACTTC. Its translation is CAISTGTNEQYF.

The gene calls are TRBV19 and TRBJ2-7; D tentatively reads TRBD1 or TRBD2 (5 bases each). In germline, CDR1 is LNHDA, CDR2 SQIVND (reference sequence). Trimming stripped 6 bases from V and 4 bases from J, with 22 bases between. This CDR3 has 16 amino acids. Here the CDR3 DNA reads TGTGCCAGTAGCTCGCCCGATTCGAGGGGCTGGTACGAGCAGTACTTC. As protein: CASSSPDSRGWYEQYF.

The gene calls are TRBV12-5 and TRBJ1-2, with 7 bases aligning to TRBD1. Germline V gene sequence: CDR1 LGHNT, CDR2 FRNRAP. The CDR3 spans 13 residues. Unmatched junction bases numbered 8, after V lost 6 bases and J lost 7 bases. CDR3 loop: CASGSGGILGYTF. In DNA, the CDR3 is TGTGCTAGTGGCTCAGGGGGGATCCTTGGCTACACCTTC.

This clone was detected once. For the CDR3, the DNA is TGTGCCAGCAGTGAAGCGCGCAGGGCCACAGATACGCAGTATTTT. It yields the protein CASSEARRATDTQYF. The V call is TRBV6-1, the J call TRBJ2-3; TRBD1 might be the D (5 bases). V lost 0 bases and J lost 2, with 9 bases in between. Per the germline V gene, CDR1 is MNHNS and CDR2 is SASEGT. CDR3 size: 15 residues.

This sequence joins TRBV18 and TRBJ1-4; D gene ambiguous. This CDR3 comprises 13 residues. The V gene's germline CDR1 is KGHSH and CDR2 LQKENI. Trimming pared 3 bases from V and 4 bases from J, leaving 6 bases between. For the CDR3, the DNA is TGTGCCAGCTCACCGAGCCTTAATGAAAAACTGTTTTTT. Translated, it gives CASSPSLNEKLFF.

CDR3 loop: CASSTGQVYEQYF. DNA for the CDR3: TGTGCCAGTAGTACGGGACAGGTCTACGAGCAGTACTTC. The chain recombines TRBV19 with TRBJ2-7; TRBD1 agrees at 8 bases. In germline, CDR1 is LNHDA, CDR2 SQIVND (reference sequence). V dropped 4 bases and J dropped 3; count of bases not matched to a gene: 2. The CDR3 runs to 13 residues.

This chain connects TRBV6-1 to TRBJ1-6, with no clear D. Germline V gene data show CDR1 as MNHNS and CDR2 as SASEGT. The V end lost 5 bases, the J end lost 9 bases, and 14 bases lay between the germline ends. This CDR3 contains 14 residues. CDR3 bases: TGTGCCAGCAGTATAGAGGACCAGCGTTCACCCCTCCACTTT. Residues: CASSIEDQRSPLHF.

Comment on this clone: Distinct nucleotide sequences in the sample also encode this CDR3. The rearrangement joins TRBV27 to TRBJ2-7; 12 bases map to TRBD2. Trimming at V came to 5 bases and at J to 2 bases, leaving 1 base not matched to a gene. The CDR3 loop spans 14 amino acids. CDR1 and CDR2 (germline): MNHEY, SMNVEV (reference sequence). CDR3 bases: TGTGCCAGCAGTCCTAGCGGGAGGGCCTACGAGCAGTACTTC. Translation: CASSPSGRAYEQYF.

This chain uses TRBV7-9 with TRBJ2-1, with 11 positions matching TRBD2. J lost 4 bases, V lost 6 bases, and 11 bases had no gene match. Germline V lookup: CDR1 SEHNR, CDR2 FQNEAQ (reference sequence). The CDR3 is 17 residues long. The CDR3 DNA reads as TGTGCCAGCAGGATTACTAGCGGGAGCCGAAAATACAATGAGCAGTTCTTC. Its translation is CASRITSGSRKYNEQFF.

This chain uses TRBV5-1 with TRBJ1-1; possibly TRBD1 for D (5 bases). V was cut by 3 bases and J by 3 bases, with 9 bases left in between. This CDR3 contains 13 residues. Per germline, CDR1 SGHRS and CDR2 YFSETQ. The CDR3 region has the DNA TGCGCCAGCAGCTCGGGACTGGACACTGAAGCTTTCTTT. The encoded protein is CASSSGLDTEAFF.

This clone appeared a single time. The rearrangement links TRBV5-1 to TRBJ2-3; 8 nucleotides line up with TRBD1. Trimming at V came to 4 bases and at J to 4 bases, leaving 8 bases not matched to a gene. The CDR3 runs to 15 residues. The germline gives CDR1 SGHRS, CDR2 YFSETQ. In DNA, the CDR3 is TGCGCCAGCAGCATCGGGACAGGAGGCGCAGATACGCAGTATTTT. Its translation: CASSIGTGGADTQYF.

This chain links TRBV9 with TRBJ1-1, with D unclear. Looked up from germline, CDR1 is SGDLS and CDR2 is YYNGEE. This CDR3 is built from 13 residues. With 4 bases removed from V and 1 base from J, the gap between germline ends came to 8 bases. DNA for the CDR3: TGTGCCAGCAGCCCCCGGTGGAACACTGAAGCTTTCTTT. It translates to CASSPRWNTEAFF.

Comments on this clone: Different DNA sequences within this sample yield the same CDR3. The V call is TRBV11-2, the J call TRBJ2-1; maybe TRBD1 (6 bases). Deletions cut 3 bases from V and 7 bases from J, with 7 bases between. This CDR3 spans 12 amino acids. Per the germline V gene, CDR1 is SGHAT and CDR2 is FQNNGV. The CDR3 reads CASSFRGNEQFF. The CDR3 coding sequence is TGTGCCAGCAGCTTCAGGGGAAATGAGCAGTTCTTC.

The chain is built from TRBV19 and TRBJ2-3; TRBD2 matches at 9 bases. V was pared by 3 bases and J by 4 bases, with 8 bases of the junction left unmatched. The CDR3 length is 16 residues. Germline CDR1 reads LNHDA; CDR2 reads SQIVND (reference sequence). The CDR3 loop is CASSIRSGSSPDTQYF. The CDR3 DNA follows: TGTGCCAGTAGTATCCGTAGCGGGAGTAGCCCAGATACGCAGTATTTT.

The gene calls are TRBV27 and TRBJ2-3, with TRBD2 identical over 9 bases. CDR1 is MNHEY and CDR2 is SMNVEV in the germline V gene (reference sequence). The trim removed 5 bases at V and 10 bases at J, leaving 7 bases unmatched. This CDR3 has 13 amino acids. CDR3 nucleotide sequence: TGTGCCAGCAGTCTTCCGACTAGCGGAGCGCAGTATTTT. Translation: CASSLPTSGAQYF.

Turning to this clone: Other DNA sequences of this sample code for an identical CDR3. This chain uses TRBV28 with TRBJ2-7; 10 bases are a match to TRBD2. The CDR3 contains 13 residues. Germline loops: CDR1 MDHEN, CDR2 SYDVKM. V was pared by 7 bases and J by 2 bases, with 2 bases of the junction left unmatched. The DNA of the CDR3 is TGTGCCAGCACCAGCGGGGGGGCCTACGAGCAGTACTTC. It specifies CASTSGGAYEQYF.

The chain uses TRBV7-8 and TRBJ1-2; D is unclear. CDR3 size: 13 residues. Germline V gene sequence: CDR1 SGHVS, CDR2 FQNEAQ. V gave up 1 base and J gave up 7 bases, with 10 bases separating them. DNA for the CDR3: TGTGCCAGCAGCTTAGGGGTAATAAGTGGCTACACCTTC. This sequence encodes CASSLGVISGYTF.

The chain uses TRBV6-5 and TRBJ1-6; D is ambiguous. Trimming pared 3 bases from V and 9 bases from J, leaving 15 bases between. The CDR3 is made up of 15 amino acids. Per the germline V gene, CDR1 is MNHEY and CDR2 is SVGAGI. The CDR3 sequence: CASSYLVSQPSPLHF. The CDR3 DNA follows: TGTGCCAGCAGTTATTTGGTATCTCAGCCTTCACCCCTCCACTTT.

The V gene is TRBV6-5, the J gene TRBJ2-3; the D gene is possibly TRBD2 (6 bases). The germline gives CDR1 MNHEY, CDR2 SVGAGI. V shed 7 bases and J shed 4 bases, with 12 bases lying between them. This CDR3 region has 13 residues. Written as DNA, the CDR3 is TGTGCCAGCACCGGGAGTAGCCCAGATACGCAGTATTTT. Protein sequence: CASTGSSPDTQYF.

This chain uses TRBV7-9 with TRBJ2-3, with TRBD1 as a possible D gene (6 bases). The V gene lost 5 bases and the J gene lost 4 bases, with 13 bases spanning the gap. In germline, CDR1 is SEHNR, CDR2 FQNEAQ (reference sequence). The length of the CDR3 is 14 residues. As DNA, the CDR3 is TGTGCCAGCAGCCCCTCAGGGGCCGCAGATACGCAGTATTTT. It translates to CASSPSGAADTQYF.

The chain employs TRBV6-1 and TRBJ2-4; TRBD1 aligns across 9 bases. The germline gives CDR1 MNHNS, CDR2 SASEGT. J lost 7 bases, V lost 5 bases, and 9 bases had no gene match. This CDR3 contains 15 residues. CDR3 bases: TGTGCCAGCAGTCCCCGGGGACAGGGTTTGAACATTCAGTACTTC. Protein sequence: CASSPRGQGLNIQYF.

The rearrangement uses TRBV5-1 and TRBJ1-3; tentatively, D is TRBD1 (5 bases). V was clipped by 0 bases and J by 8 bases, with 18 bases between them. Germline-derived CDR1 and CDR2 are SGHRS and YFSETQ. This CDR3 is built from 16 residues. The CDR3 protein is CASSLEPRDGADTIYF. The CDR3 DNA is TGCGCCAGCAGCTTGGAGCCACGGGACGGCGCGGACACCATATATTTT.

CDR3 amino acids: CASSWVGTGESPLHF. The CDR3 DNA follows: TGCGCCAGCAGCTGGGTTGGTACAGGGGAATCACCCCTCCACTTT. The chain carries TRBV5-1 and TRBJ1-6; 7 nucleotides align to TRBD1. Trimming removed 3 bases from V and 10 bases from J; junction bases left unmatched: 10. CDR3 length: 15 amino acids. Looked up from germline, CDR1 is SGHRS and CDR2 is YFSETQ.

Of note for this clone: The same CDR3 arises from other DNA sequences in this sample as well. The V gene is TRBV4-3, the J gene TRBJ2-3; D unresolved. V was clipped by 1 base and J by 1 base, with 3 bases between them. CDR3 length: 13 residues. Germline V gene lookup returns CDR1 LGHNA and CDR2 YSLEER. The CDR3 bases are TGCGCCAGCAGCCAAGTTGGCACAGATACGCAGTATTTT. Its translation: CASSQVGTDTQYF.

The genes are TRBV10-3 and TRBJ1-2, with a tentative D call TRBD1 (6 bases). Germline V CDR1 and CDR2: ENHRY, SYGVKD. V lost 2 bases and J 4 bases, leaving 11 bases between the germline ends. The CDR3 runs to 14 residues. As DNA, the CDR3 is TGTGCCATCAGTGAGACAGGGAAAGGCTATGGCTACACCTTC. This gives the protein CAISETGKGYGYTF.

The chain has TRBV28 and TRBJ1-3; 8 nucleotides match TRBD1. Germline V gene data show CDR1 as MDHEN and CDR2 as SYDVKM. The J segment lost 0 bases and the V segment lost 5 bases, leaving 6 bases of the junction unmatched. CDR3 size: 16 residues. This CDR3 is CASSPSTGVSGNTIYF. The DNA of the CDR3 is TGTGCCAGCAGTCCCTCGACAGGGGTCTCTGGAAACACCATATATTTT.